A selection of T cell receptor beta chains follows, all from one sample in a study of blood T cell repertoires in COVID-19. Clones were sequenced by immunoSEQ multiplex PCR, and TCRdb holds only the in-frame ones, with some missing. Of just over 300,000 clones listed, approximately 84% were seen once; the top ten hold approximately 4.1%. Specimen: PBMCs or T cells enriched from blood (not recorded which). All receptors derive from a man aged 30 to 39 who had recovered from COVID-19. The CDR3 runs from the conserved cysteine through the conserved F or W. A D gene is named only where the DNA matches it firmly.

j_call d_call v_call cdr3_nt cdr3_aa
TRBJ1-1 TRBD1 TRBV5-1 TGCGCCAGCAGCCAAAACGGACAGGGGGCGGTAGCTGAAGCTTTCTTT CASSQNGQGAVAEAFF
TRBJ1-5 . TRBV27 TGTGCCAGCAGTTTACAGGGAAATGGCAATCAGCCCCAGCATTTT CASSLQGNGNQPQHF
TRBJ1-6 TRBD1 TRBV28 TGTGCCAGCAGTTTAGGTACAGGGGATCCAAACCTTAGCTCCTATAATTCACCCCTCCACTTT CASSLGTGDPNLSSYNSPLHF
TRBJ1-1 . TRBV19 TGTGCCAGTTGTCGGGACTCTAAGGACACTGAAGCTTTCTTT CASCRDSKDTEAFF
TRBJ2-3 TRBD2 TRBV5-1 TGCGCCAGCAGCTTCCCGCGGGGGGGCGTGGCAGATACGCAGTATTTT CASSFPRGGVADTQYF
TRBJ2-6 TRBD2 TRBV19 TGTGCCAGTAGTATGCCCGGGGGGTCTGGGGCCAACGTCCTGACTTTC CASSMPGGSGANVLTF
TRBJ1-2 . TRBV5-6 TGTGCCAGCAGCTTGGACAGGTTGTATGGCTACACCTTC CASSLDRLYGYTF
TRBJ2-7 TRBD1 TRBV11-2 TGTGCCAGCAGCCCCGGACAGGTGGACTACGAGCAGTACTTC CASSPGQVDYEQYF
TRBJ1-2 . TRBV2 TGTGCCAGCAGTGAGGGGGCCTACACCTTC CASSEGAYTF
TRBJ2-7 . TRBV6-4 TGTGCCAGCAGTGACCCTACAGGGAAAGACGAGCAGTACTTC CASSDPTGKDEQYF
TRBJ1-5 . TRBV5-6 TGTGCCAGCAGATATGACACTAGCAATCAGCCCCAGCATTTT CASRYDTSNQPQHF
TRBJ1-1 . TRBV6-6 TGTGCCAGCTACCGTCAACTCGGGAACACTGAAGCTTTCTTT CASYRQLGNTEAFF
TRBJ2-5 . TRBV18 TGTGCCAGCTCACTGAGCTTCACAGGGCCGGAGACCCAGTACTTC CASSLSFTGPETQYF
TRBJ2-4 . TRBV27 TGTGCCAGCAGTCTTACCGGGACTGGGAACATTCAGTACTTC CASSLTGTGNIQYF